The clone carrying this T cell receptor beta chain was counted ten times or more. Its antigen remains unknown. These data originate in a study of regulatory T cells in long-lasting Graves disease. Broader study findings: Persistent Graves' patients showed reduced TCR diversity versus newly diagnosed patients. No thyroid tissue was studied; the work used peripheral blood only.

The CDR3 runs 14 residues. V was clipped by 4 bases and J by 1 base, with 10 bases between them. Germline V gene sequence: CDR1 SGHTA, CDR2 FQGNSA. Documented time point: persistent/refractory GD, antithyroid drugs over 5 years with positive TRAb. With RNA extracted from PBMCs as input, the TCR library was made. Graves' disease diagnosis used American Thyroid Association guidelines. Recruitment took place at an endocrinology department in Xi'an, China. Libraries of TCR beta came from iRepertoire HTBI primers plus Arm-PCR of CDR3 regions. MiXCR was run by TCRdb on the multiplex PCR reads, yielding one entry per CDR3 protein. The sample includes roughly 400,000 distinct CDR3 sequences, around 21% of them seen just once.

The chain combines TRBV7-2 with TRBJ1-1; D gene uncertain. The sequenced sample was peripheral blood mononuclear cells (PBMCs), obtained when the disease was refractory, from a patient treated with antithyroid drugs. This receptor was obtained from a female donor with Graves disease. CDR3 sequence reads: CASSSGRGNTEAFF. The DNA for the CDR3 is TGTGCCAGCAGCTCGGGCCGCGGGAACACTGAAGCTTTCTTT.